This TCR beta chain was recorded in a study of vaccination effects on CD4 cells after COVID-19. About the study: The post-vaccine samples were taken, at the median, 72 days after the second dose.

The germline V gene has CDR1 SGHRS and CDR2 YFSETQ. This CDR3 region has 12 residues. The V and J ends lost 1 base and 8 bases respectively, with 9 bases between them. Study conclusions and caveats: Cross-reactivity toward common cold coronaviruses was confined to only 1 of 255 vaccine-induced clones in healthy vaccinees.

Antigen-specific CD4+ T cell clonotypes were called by their expansion after viral peptide-pool culture in ViraFEST. Following a roughly 11-day culture, CD4+ T cells were purified. All study participants received two doses of BNT162b2 or mRNA-1273 vaccine. PBMC cultures contained approximately 1.8 million cells per well, approximately 9.2 IU/ml IL-2 and roughly 10 ug/ml peptides. Half the medium was swapped for IL-2 medium on days 3 and 7. Using immunoSEQ multiplex PCR, the repertoire was profiled, and TCRdb retains in-frame clones only, with some absent. The sample includes some 61,000 clones, under 85% of them seen just once. With respect to this clone: Its antigen is not identified.

The clonotype comes from a human donor who received a COVID-19 vaccine. The chain links TRBV5-1 to TRBJ1-2, with D perhaps TRBD1 (6 bases). Sequencing used CD4+ T cells from PBMCs cultured with HCoV-OC43 spike peptides, obtained after COVID-19 vaccination. Subset reported: HCoV-OC43 spike overlapping peptide pool stimulation. CDR3 sequence reads: CASSLQGHGYTF. The CDR3 DNA sequence: TGCGCCAGCAGCTTGCAGGGGCACGGCTACACCTTC. Variable domain in full (rest from reference TRBV5-1 and TRBJ1-2): KAGVTQTPRYLIKTRGQQVTLSCSPISGHRSVSWYQQTPGQGLQFLFEYFSETQRNKGNFPGRFSGRQFSNSRSEMNVSTLELGDSALYLCASSLQGHGYTFGSGTRLTVV.